This TCR beta chain emerged from a study of PD-L1 blockade in urothelial cancer. On the study more broadly: Of roughly 30 patients, around 25 were males with bladder-origin urothelial cancer. At 3 weeks (second dose) and 6 weeks after starting treatment, blood was analyzed. General study findings and limits: Tumor-associated blood clones were expanded more by durable-benefit patients at 3 weeks.

To note about this clone: Its target is not known.

Here immunoSEQ multiplex PCR was the method, and the copy in TCRdb shows in-frame clones only, minus some. Among over 65,000 clones listed, approximately 80% were seen once. Individual patients had between 1 and 8 samples, taken pretreatment and on-treatment. This CDR3 is 15 amino acids long. The germline V and J ends were trimmed by 1 base and 5 bases, with 14 bases remaining between them. Germline V gene sequence: CDR1 MNHNS, CDR2 SASEGT. The V call is TRBV6-1, the J call TRBJ2-5, with D possibly being TRBD2 (5 bases). This material consisted of PBMCs, taken around atezolizumab (anti-PD-L1) treatment. This sequence originates from a man aged 65-85 years with urothelial cancer. The CDR3 sequence is CASSEVWSGRETQYF. For the CDR3, the DNA is TGTGCCAGCAGTGAAGTATGGAGCGGCAGGGAGACCCAGTACTTC.